This is a list of T cell receptor beta chains from one sample in a study of OX40 agonist ivuxolimab in advanced cancers. Method: immunoSEQ multiplex PCR; TCRdb's copy keeps in-frame clones and lacks some. Counted here are about 47,000 clones, around four fifths occurring once; the ten biggest clones make up under 30%. The input for sequencing was CD4+ or CD8+ T cells sorted from blood, taken in a trial of the OX40 agonist ivuxolimab. Receptor source: an adult with an advanced solid tumor such as melanoma, head and neck, liver or kidney cancer. Both conserved end residues are part of each CDR3. D genes are given only for firm matches. Size tells how often a clone was seen (once, few, many) or the class of an expanded clone, and some rows leave it out.

>TRBV30|TRBJ2-7|NA|NA
TGTGCCTGGACAGGGGACTCCTACGAGCAGTACTTC
CAWTGDSYEQYF
>TRBV7-8|TRBJ2-7|once|NA
TGTGCCAGCAGCAGGACTGATGCCTACGAGCAGTACTTC
CASSRTDAYEQYF
>TRBV27|TRBJ2-1|NA|TRBD2
TGTGCCAGCAGTACCCTAGCGGGAGAGGCTGAGCAGTTCTTC
CASSTLAGEAEQFF
>TRBV7-9|TRBJ2-3|NA|NA
TGTGCCAGCAGCTGGACCACGGGCACAGATACGCAGTATTTT
CASSWTTGTDTQYF
>TRBV19|TRBJ2-5|NA|NA
TGTGCCAGTAGTATGGAAAACTTTCAAGAGACCCAGTACTTC
CASSMENFQETQYF
>TRBV30|TRBJ1-5|NA|TRBD1
TGTGCCTGGGGACAGGGGGCCTCTTTATCGCCCCAGCATTTT
CAWGQGASLSPQHF
>TRBV21-1|TRBJ2-5|NA|NA
TGTGCCAGCTTACGGGACAGGGACGTAGGGACCCAGTACTTC
CASLRDRDVGTQYF
>TRBV9|TRBJ1-6|once|NA
TGTGCCAGCAGCGTAGCTAACAGGGACAATTCACCCCTCCACTTT
CASSVANRDNSPLHF
>TRBV7-9|TRBJ2-3|NA|TRBD2
TGTGCCAGCAGCTCTGTAGCGGGGGGGCTAACAGATACGCAGTATTTT
CASSSVAGGLTDTQYF
>TRBV4-3|TRBJ1-2|NA|NA
TGCGCCAGCAGCCAAGGCCCAAGCGAGGACAAAGCCACCTTC
CASSQGPSEDKATF
>TRBV7-6|TRBJ2-3|once|TRBD2
TGTGCCAGCAGCTCACGACTAGCGGGGCTCACAGATACGCAGTATTTT
CASSSRLAGLTDTQYF
>TRBV15|TRBJ2-1|NA|NA
TGTGCCACCACCCAGGCGAGGTTTGGTAATGAGCAGTTCTTC
CATTQARFGNEQFF
>TRBV4-2|TRBJ1-5|NA|NA
TGTGCCAGCAGCCAAGAGGACGGGCTGCCGGGGCCCCAGCATTTT
CASSQEDGLPGPQHF
>TRBV9|TRBJ2-3|NA|NA
TGTGCCAGCAGCCACGTAGATACGCAGTATTTT
CASSHVDTQYF
>TRBV18|TRBJ2-5|NA|NA
TGTGCCAGCTCACCCTATAAGGGCGGGGAAGAGACCCAGTACTTC
CASSPYKGGEETQYF
>TRBV5-6|TRBJ1-1|NA|NA
TGTGCCAGCAGCGCGGCGGGCACGATGAACACTGAAGCTTTCTTT
CASSAAGTMNTEAFF
>TRBV2|TRBJ1-1|once|TRBD1
TGTGCCAGCAGTGACGTGTTAGATCCAGGGGGCGAAGGCACTGAAGCTTTCTTT
CASSDVLDPGGEGTEAFF
>TRBV6-4|TRBJ1-1|NA|NA
TGTGCCAGCAGTGATAACACAGGGGAAGCTTTCTTT
CASSDNTGEAFF
>TRBV7-2|TRBJ2-7|NA|NA
TGTGCCAGCAGCTTAAGCGAGGGTGGCGAGCAGTACTTC
CASSLSEGGEQYF
>TRBV18|TRBJ1-2|NA|TRBD1
TGTGCCAGCTCACCAACTTTACCGGGACAGGGGCCTTCTAACTATGGCTACACCTTC
CASSPTLPGQGPSNYGYTF
>TRBV11-3|TRBJ2-7|NA|NA
TGTGCCAGCAGCTTAGGGGTTCCCTACGAGCAGTACTTC
CASSLGVPYEQYF
>TRBV2|TRBJ1-5|NA|NA
TGTGCCAGCAGTGAGTGGCAGAGCAATCAGCCCCAGCATTTT
CASSEWQSNQPQHF
>TRBV23-1|TRBJ1-5|NA|TRBD1
TGCGCCAGCAGTCAATATAGACAGGGAAGTCACAGGAGCAATCAGCCCCAGCATTTT
CASSQYRQGSHRSNQPQHF
>TRBV6-4|TRBJ2-3|NA|TRBD1
TGTGCCAGCAGTGACTCTGGAGACGGGACAGGGGCAGATACGCAGTATTTT
CASSDSGDGTGADTQYF
>TRBV5-1|TRBJ1-1|NA|TRBD1
TGCGCCAGCAGCGGGACAGGGTTTGGCACTGAAGCTTTCTTT
CASSGTGFGTEAFF
>TRBV28|TRBJ1-5|once|NA
TGTGCCAGCAGTTACAATGGGGACAAGAATCAGCCCCAGCATTTT
CASSYNGDKNQPQHF
>TRBV27|TRBJ1-6|NA|NA
TGTGCCAGCAGTTTCGGGCAGATTAATTCACCCCTCCACTTT
CASSFGQINSPLHF
>TRBV27|TRBJ1-2|NA|NA
TGTGCCAGCAGTTTGAGTCCCCACTATGGCTACACCTTC
CASSLSPHYGYTF
>TRBV5-5|TRBJ2-2|NA|NA
TGTGCCAGCAGCTTCGTCACCGGGGAGCTGTTTTTT
CASSFVTGELFF
>TRBV30|TRBJ1-5|NA|NA
TGTGCCTGGGGACGGGGGGCCTCTTTATCGCCCCAGCATTTT
CAWGRGASLSPQHF
>TRBV6-4|TRBJ2-1|once|TRBD2
TGTGCCAGCAGTGAAACTAGCGGGAGTCAGGATGAGCAGTTCTTC
CASSETSGSQDEQFF
>TRBV6-1|TRBJ2-7|NA|TRBD1
TGTGCCAGCAGTCATACAGGGGAAAGCGACGAGCAGTACTTC
CASSHTGESDEQYF
>TRBV4-3|TRBJ2-7|NA|TRBD2
TGCGCCAGCAGCCAAGATACGGCTAGCGGGGGGGCCCCCCACGAGCAGTACTTC
CASSQDTASGGAPHEQYF
>TRBV5-5|TRBJ1-1|NA|NA
TGTGCCAGCAGCTTGTTGCTGGACATCATGAACACTGAAGCTTTCTTT
CASSLLLDIMNTEAFF
>TRBV4-3|TRBJ2-1|NA|NA
TGCGCCAGCAGCCAAGTGGGGGTGCAGGGGTACAATGAGCAGTTCTTC
CASSQVGVQGYNEQFF
>TRBV27|TRBJ1-5|NA|NA
TGTGCCAGCTCCCTTCTGGGGGGGCGATGGAATCAGCCCCAGCATTTT
CASSLLGGRWNQPQHF
>TRBV6-6|TRBJ1-4|NA|NA
TGTGCCAGCAGTTCCCTTCTTGGGGGGTTGGGGGAAAAACTGTTTTTT
CASSSLLGGLGEKLFF
>TRBV5-4|TRBJ2-7|NA|TRBD1
TGTGCCAGCAGTTTGGACAGGAATCGTATCAGCTCCTACGAGCAGTACTTC
CASSLDRNRISSYEQYF
>TRBV7-2|TRBJ2-7|NA|TRBD1
TGTGCCAGCAGCGTTACAGTCAGGGGGATTTCCTACGAGCAGTACTTC
CASSVTVRGISYEQYF
>TRBV4-1|TRBJ2-7|many|NA
TGCGCCAGCAGCCTCGGGGGCAGAACCTACGAGCAGTACTTC
CASSLGGRTYEQYF
>TRBV18|TRBJ1-1|NA|NA
TGTGCCAGCTCATCTGGCAGGCCAAACACTGAAGCTTTCTTT
CASSSGRPNTEAFF
>TRBV7-6|TRBJ2-2|NA|NA
TGTGCCAGCAGCTCGGACAGACTAAACACCGGGGAGCTGTTTTTT
CASSSDRLNTGELFF
>TRBV7-2|TRBJ2-3|NA|TRBD2
TGTGCCAGCAGCTGGGCCCCGGGGCGGGGGGATACGCAGTATTTT
CASSWAPGRGDTQYF
>TRBV28|TRBJ2-7|NA|NA
TGTGCCAGCGGGAGTGAAATTAAGACGGGTAACTACGAGCAGTACTTC
CASGSEIKTGNYEQYF
>TRBV6-6|TRBJ2-7|NA|NA
TGTGCCAGCAGTTACTTACAGGCTCGGGAGCAGTACTTC
CASSYLQAREQYF
>TRBV6-1|TRBJ2-7|NA|TRBD1
TGTGCCAGCAGTGAAGGCCCCGGGACAGGGTTTAACGAGCAGTACTTC
CASSEGPGTGFNEQYF